The source of this T cell receptor (beta chain) is a study of shared clonotypes between healthy human individuals. Naive-designated CD8 cells lacked CD45RO, were positively enriched for CCR7, and omitted terminally differentiated effector memory CD45RA+ cells. Data came from immunoSEQ multiplex PCR; TCRdb stores just in-frame clones and leaves some out. This repertoire shows about 820,000 clones, more than 85% found once; its top ten account for more than 20%. This receptor was taken from a man younger than 40 in good health. The specimen was naive CD8+ T cells sorted from blood.

The CDR3 reads CASSSPMRGTGLHGYTF. For the CDR3, the DNA is TGTGCCAGCAGCTCCCCCATGCGTGGGACAGGGCTTCATGGCTACACCTTC. J is TRBJ1-2 and V is TRBV11-2; 9 positions agree with TRBD1. The CDR3 sequence is 17 residues long. V trimming: 4 bases; J trimming: 6 bases; junction bases outside the gene matches: 15. Germline V gene data show CDR1 as SGHAT and CDR2 as FQNNGV.